This TCR beta chain was retrieved from a study of blood T cell repertoires in COVID-19 (dated by TCRdb to about 2020). Some background on the complete study: Samples covering the acute and convalescent phases of COVID-19 were provided by collaborators in the United States, Italy and Spain. The material from the prospective study consisted of cDNA or gDNA derived from T cells, B-cell-depleted T cells, or PBMCs. Subjects who had been exposed to COVID-19, were actively infected with it, or had recovered from it provided the deeply sampled blood TCRbeta repertoires that made up the dataset. The repertoires were released in a freely available public database meant as a resource for research on the immune response to SARS-CoV-2. The samples were drawn from the first 160 participants of the ongoing ImmuneRACE study and from 950 to 1,500 subjects provided by 6 global collaborators. The sample metadata nearly always contained a de-identified subject ID, COVID-19 status, age in years and sex. Where available, HLA class I and class II types were taken from metadata supplied by the sample provider and were not determined by assay-based typing.

What the study reported, not specific to this receptor: The amount of clinical and demographic metadata varied by source and participant and was provided uncurated.

The germline V gene sets CDR1 to SGHNT and CDR2 to YENEEA. V and J are trimmed by 2 bases and 2 bases, and the gene matches miss 3 bases of the junction. The CDR3 numbers 14 residues from cysteine through phenylalanine. Here the CDR3 DNA is all that survives: 42 bases in frame from base 1. A second Seattle source provided samples from volunteer blood donors who had recovered from COVID-19. Whole blood was collected in K2EDTA tubes by collaborating institutions according to the institutions' own protocols. Collaborator samples were shipped for TCRbeta analysis as frozen whole blood, isolated PBMCs, or DNA extracted from either sample type. TCRbeta CDR3 regions were amplified from genomic DNA using the immunoSEQ Assay, a bias-controlled multiplex PCR. Turning to the authors' computational methods: Nucleated cell counts per sample were estimated from amplification of reference gene primers within the assay. To quantify the absolute abundance of each unique TCRbeta CDR3 rearrangement, sequence reads were collapsed and filtered. For each sample, productive Simpson clonality was calculated as the square root of Simpson's diversity index across productive rearrangements. TCRdb took this table from immuneACCESS and kept in-frame rearrangements with V and J called. Such tables lack part of the clones; where checked against another copy, unresolved V genes explain under half of the gap, and the rest is unexplained. That table supplies the V and J calls and clone size; D and trimming were determined from the DNA. In all, the sample holds a few hundred thousand clones, and 87% of those were seen once. Approximately 6.2% of the sample rests with the top ten.

As regards this clone: Its antigen remains unidentified. The sample holds no much larger clone one base away, and base qualities are not on file.

This receptor was obtained from a man in his 60s who had recovered from COVID-19. The chain couples TRBV11-3 to TRBJ2-7; 7 bases in the middle match TRBD2. The specimen was peripheral blood. The DNA is TGTGCCAGCAGCTTATTGGGGGGGACCTACGAGCAGTACTTC. Its translation is CASSLLGGTYEQYF. With all but the CDR3 taken from the reference TRBV11-3 and TRBJ2-7 genes, the full variable domain is: EAGVVQSPRYKIIEKKQPVAFWCNPISGHNTLYWYLQNLGQGPELLIRYENEEAVDDSQLPKDRFSAERLKGVDSTLKIQPAELGDSAVYLCASSLLGGTYEQYFGPGTRLTVT.